One sample yielded the 27 T cell receptor beta chains listed below, sequenced in a study of cytomegalovirus exposure and HLA in healthy donors. This PCR relied on a set of 60 Vbeta primers and 13 Jbeta primers. The assay was immunoSEQ multiplex PCR, and TCRdb's table has in-frame clones only and misses some. The data hold about 120,000 clones, with roughly two thirds observed a single time. The source material was PBMCs. Source of these receptors: a woman in her twenties or thirties in good health and CMV-seronegative.

This sequence joins TRBV4-2 and TRBJ2-1; TRBD2 might be the D (5 bases). Germline CDR1 LGHNA, CDR2 YNFKEQ. Deletions cut 0 bases from V and 10 bases from J, with 13 bases between. The CDR3 totals 14 residues. For the CDR3, the DNA is TGTGCCAGCAGCCAAGAGAGAACGGGATTAGAGCAGTTCTTC. Protein: CASSQERTGLEQFF.

This rearrangement joins TRBV27 to TRBJ2-2; D unresolved. CDR3 length equals 12 residues. Trimming took off 3 bases at V and 6 bases at J, with 5 bases between the two ends. Germline V lookup: CDR1 MNHEY, CDR2 SMNVEV (reference sequence). The CDR3 protein is CASSFLPGELFF. The CDR3 DNA reads as TGTGCCAGCAGTTTCCTCCCCGGGGAGCTGTTTTTT.

On this clone itself: The junction departs from the called germline gene at one end, perhaps through a read error. The V gene is TRBV7-9, the J gene TRBJ1-1, with D possibly being TRBD1 (5 bases). Germline assignment: CDR1 SEHNR and CDR2 FQNEAQ (reference sequence). This CDR3 contains 14 residues. CDR3 sequence: CASSFRPQDTGAFF. The CDR3 DNA reads as TGTGCCAGCAGCTTCCGACCACAGGACACTGGAGCTTTCTTT.

The chain combines TRBV28 with TRBJ2-3; D not resolved. Germline V lookup: CDR1 MDHEN, CDR2 SYDVKM. The CDR3 is made up of 13 amino acids. V was cut by 3 bases and J by 0 bases, with 4 bases left in between. The CDR3 nucleotides read TGTGCCAGCAGTTTTCAGAGCACAGATACGCAGTATTTT. Amino acid sequence: CASSFQSTDTQYF.

The chain couples TRBV6-4 to TRBJ2-7, with 11 nucleotides matching TRBD1. V shed 3 bases, J shed 2 bases, and the junction held 3 bases outside the gene matches. The CDR3 covers 15 residues. Germline CDR1 and CDR2: MRHNA and SNTAGT. The CDR3 protein is CASSDPGQGAYEQYF. The CDR3 DNA is TGTGCCAGCAGTGATCCGGGACAGGGGGCCTACGAGCAGTACTTC.

The chain has TRBV12-5 and TRBJ1-1; D gene unclear. V was clipped by 5 bases and J by 1 base, with 11 bases between them. This CDR3 is built from 14 residues. Germline V gene data show CDR1 as LGHNT and CDR2 as FRNRAP. The CDR3: CASGPGRGNTEAFF. DNA of the CDR3: TGTGCTAGTGGTCCTGGTCGGGGGAACACTGAAGCTTTCTTT.

The chain has TRBV11-1 and TRBJ2-5, with 10 positions matching TRBD1. Losses at the gene ends were 5 bases for V and 5 bases for J; bases not matched to a gene: 2. The CDR3 runs to 13 residues. The germline V gene encodes CDR1 SGHAT and CDR2 FQDESV (reference sequence). CDR3 nucleotides: TGTGCCAGCAGCCAGACAGGGGGCGAGACCCAGTACTTC. Translating it yields CASSQTGGETQYF.

V usage is TRBV2 and J usage is TRBJ2-7, with D maybe TRBD1 (5 bases). The CDR3 consists of 13 residues. Trimming took 5 bases from V and 3 from J, leaving 11 bases between them. Germline CDR1 is SNHLY and CDR2 is FYNNEI. CDR3 nucleotide sequence: TGTGCCAGCAGTAGGACACAGAACTACGAGCAGTACTTC. It codes for CASSRTQNYEQYF.

This chain uses TRBV28 with TRBJ2-7; TRBD2 agrees at 12 bases. This CDR3 has 16 residues. Germline trimming cut 5 bases from V and 2 bases from J; bases unmatched to any gene: 7. The germline V gene encodes CDR1 MDHEN and CDR2 SYDVKM. The CDR3 DNA follows: TGTGCCAGCAGTCATTTACTAGCGGGAGGCGCCTACGAGCAGTACTTC. It is translated as CASSHLLAGGAYEQYF.

The V call is TRBV18, the J call TRBJ2-7; 8 bases fit TRBD1. V dropped 2 bases and J dropped 2; count of bases not matched to a gene: 5. Germline lookup yields CDR1 KGHSH and CDR2 LQKENI. There are 15 residues in the CDR3. In nucleotides, the CDR3 is TGTGCCAGCTCACCAGGACAGGGTGTCGCCTACGAGCAGTACTTC. Protein: CASSPGQGVAYEQYF.

The chain has TRBV9 and TRBJ2-3; D not certain. This CDR3 is 14 amino acids long. Germline V gene sequence: CDR1 SGDLS, CDR2 YYNGEE. The V and J ends lost 4 bases and 0 bases respectively, with 9 bases between them. The CDR3 loop is CASSPDLSTDTQYF. Here the CDR3 DNA reads TGTGCCAGCAGCCCCGACTTAAGCACAGATACGCAGTATTTT.

V is TRBV7-8 and J is TRBJ1-5; D is unresolved. The V gene's germline CDR1 is SGHVS and CDR2 FQNEAQ. CDR3 length: 16 amino acids. V dropped 5 bases and J dropped 1 base, with 15 bases sitting between them. The CDR3 loop reads CASSRGSAVSNQPQHF. DNA for the CDR3: TGTGCCAGCAGCCGCGGTTCCGCTGTAAGCAATCAGCCCCAGCATTTT.

V and J are TRBV6-5 and TRBJ1-5, with a weak D call TRBD1 (5 bases). V was shortened by 2 bases and J by 5 bases, with 10 bases between the two germline ends. The CDR3 contains 14 residues. CDR1 is MNHEY and CDR2 is SVGAGI in the germline V gene. In nucleotides, the CDR3 is TGTGCCAGCAGTTACAAGGGGCCGGATCAGCCCCAGCATTTT. This encodes CASSYKGPDQPQHF.

The CDR3 is CASSSIEVAATNEKLFF. Written as DNA, the CDR3 is TGTGCCAGCAGCTCAATTGAGGTGGCCGCAACTAATGAAAAACTGTTTTTT. The V call is TRBV7-9, the J call TRBJ1-4; D uncertain. V was trimmed by 4 bases and J by 0 bases, leaving 15 bases between them. This CDR3 is 17 amino acids long. Germline V gene sequence: CDR1 SEHNR, CDR2 FQNEAQ (reference sequence).

J is TRBJ2-7 and V is TRBV11-2; TRBD2 agrees at 9 bases. This CDR3 spans 17 amino acids. Germline V gives CDR1 SGHAT, CDR2 FQNNGV. V trimming: 5 bases; J trimming: 3 bases; junction bases outside the gene matches: 14. The CDR3: CASSPDRWVSGSYEQYF. CDR3 sequence (DNA): TGTGCCAGCAGCCCCGATCGATGGGTTAGCGGGAGCTACGAGCAGTACTTC.

The chain is built from TRBV28 and TRBJ2-1; the match to TRBD2 covers 14 bases. V lost 4 bases, J lost 8 bases, and 7 bases stayed unmatched. This CDR3 has 16 amino acids. The germline V gene has CDR1 MDHEN and CDR2 SYDVKM. The CDR3 sequence: CASSSGTSGRTHEQFF. DNA for the CDR3: TGTGCCAGCAGTTCAGGGACTAGCGGGAGAACCCATGAGCAGTTCTTC.

The chain links TRBV30 to TRBJ1-5; possible D gene TRBD1, 6 bases. Germline CDR1 GTSNPN, CDR2 SVGIG (reference sequence). This CDR3 contains 14 residues. V lost 6 bases, J lost 4 bases, and 16 bases lay in between. The CDR3 protein is CACSPGQVNQPQHF. CDR3 DNA: TGTGCCTGTTCCCCGGGACAAGTGAATCAGCCCCAGCATTTT. The variable domain in full, completed from reference TRBV30 and TRBJ1-5, reads SQTIHQWPATLVQPVGSPLSLECTVEGTSNPNLYWYRQAAGRGLQLLFYSVGIGQISSEVPQNLSASRPQDRQFILSSKKLLLSDSGFYLCACSPGQVNQPQHFGDGTRLSIL.

The chain is built from TRBV10-3 and TRBJ2-1, with TRBD2 matching 14 bases. With V trimmed by 5 bases and J by 8 bases, 11 bases remained unmatched. The germline gives CDR1 ENHRY, CDR2 SYGVKD. CDR3 size: 17 residues. CDR3 DNA: TGTGCCATCAGTAACTCCGGGACTAGCGGGAGTTATGATGAGCAGTTCTTC. This encodes CAISNSGTSGSYDEQFF.

The V and J genes are TRBV5-1 and TRBJ1-4; D perhaps matches TRBD1 (5 bases). The CDR3 sequence is 15 residues long. Trimming removed 4 bases from V and 5 bases from J, with 15 bases in between. CDR1 and CDR2 from the germline V gene are SGHRS and YFSETQ. The CDR3 sequence is CASSDPQGPNEKLFF. The CDR3 nucleotides are TGCGCCAGCAGCGACCCCCAGGGCCCAAATGAAAAACTGTTTTTT.

The chain links TRBV27 to TRBJ2-1, with 10 bases lining up with TRBD2. J was trimmed by 8 bases and V by 5 bases; bases with no gene match: 3. This CDR3 has 13 amino acids. The germline CDR1 and CDR2 sequences are MNHEY and SMNVEV (reference sequence). CDR3 loop: CASSPGTSDEQFF. CDR3 nucleotides: TGTGCCAGCAGTCCCGGGACTAGCGATGAGCAGTTCTTC.

This chain joins TRBV5-1 and TRBJ1-2; 12 bases align to TRBD1. With V trimmed by 2 bases and J by 6 bases, 8 bases remained unmatched. Per germline, CDR1 SGHRS and CDR2 YFSETQ. This CDR3 is 16 amino acids long. CDR3 in amino acids: CASSLTGTGGADGYTF. CDR3 DNA: TGCGCCAGCAGCTTAACCGGGACAGGGGGCGCGGATGGCTACACCTTC.

The V call is TRBV2, the J call TRBJ1-2; D unclear. V was shortened by 4 bases and J by 0 bases, with 9 bases between the two germline ends. CDR3 length: 14 residues. Germline CDR1 SNHLY, CDR2 FYNNEI. The CDR3 coding sequence is TGTGCCAGCAGTGGCGCGGTCACTAACTATGGCTACACCTTC. Its protein is CASSGAVTNYGYTF.

The rearrangement joins TRBV6-5 to TRBJ1-5, with 9 positions matching TRBD1. J lost 7 bases, V lost 11 bases, and 12 bases had no gene match. Per germline, CDR1 MNHEY and CDR2 SVGAGI. There are 14 residues in the CDR3. The CDR3 DNA reads as TGTGCCCCTCCGGGACAGGGAAGAGGACAGCCCCAGCATTTT. It specifies CAPPGQGRGQPQHF.

The chain has TRBV27 and TRBJ1-2; D remains unclear. Looked up from germline, CDR1 is MNHEY and CDR2 is SMNVEV (reference sequence). CDR3 length: 13 amino acids. Trimming stripped 3 bases from V and 4 bases from J, with 9 bases between. This CDR3 is CASSLGSPYGYTF. CDR3 nucleotide sequence: TGTGCCAGCAGTTTGGGCAGCCCCTATGGCTACACCTTC.

The chain is built from TRBV7-2 and TRBJ2-7, with 10 bases aligning to TRBD2. The germline CDR1 and CDR2 sequences are SGHTA and FQGNSA. V trimming: 3 bases; J trimming: 2 bases; junction bases outside the gene matches: 4. The CDR3 has 15 amino acids. For the CDR3, the DNA is TGTGCCAGCAGCTTTCGGACTAGCGGAACCTACGAGCAGTACTTC. Its translation is CASSFRTSGTYEQYF.

This chain uses TRBV28 with TRBJ2-1; tentatively, D is TRBD2 (5 bases). The germline V gene encodes CDR1 MDHEN and CDR2 SYDVKM. The CDR3 has 16 residues. The ends were cut back, 2 bases at V and 0 bases at J, with 11 bases in the middle. The CDR3 nucleotides are TGTGCCAGCAGTTTAAGCGGAGCTAGCTCCTACAATGAGCAGTTCTTC. It codes for CASSLSGASSYNEQFF.

The genes are TRBV4-3 and TRBJ2-7, with no clear D. The CDR3 is 16 residues long. In germline, CDR1 is LGHNA, CDR2 YSLEER. V was clipped by 4 bases and J by 0 bases, with 16 bases between them. In DNA, the CDR3 is TGCGCCAGCAGCCCTACAAGACACTTAAGCTCCTACGAGCAGTACTTC. Protein: CASSPTRHLSSYEQYF.